Below, 6 T cell receptor beta chains from the same sample are listed, as sequenced in a study of post-analysis software for immune sequencing data. Study results and caveats: Comparison of patients with controls showed five TRBV segments more frequent in patients, TRBV5-6, TRBV5-1 and TRBV20-1 among them.

Unique molecular identifiers tagged the TCR beta cDNA libraries. TCRdb independently ran MiXCR on the PCR reads; one entry per CDR3 protein. This sample has about 540,000 distinct CDR3 sequences, with 30% to 40% found just once. No cognate antigen is known for these TCRs. Sequencing was done on a sample of blood. Receptors originate from a girl aged 2-17 years with multiple sclerosis.

The chain employs TRBV5-1 and TRBJ2-7; TRBD2 aligns across 7 bases. This CDR3 contains 11 residues. CDR1 SGHRS and CDR2 YFSETQ come from the germline V gene. V lost 2 bases and J lost 8; bases outside the gene matches: 1. The CDR3 sequence: CASSFGGKQYF. CDR3 in DNA: TGCGCCAGCAGCTTCGGGGGGAAGCAGTACTTC.

This clonotype was observed once. This may arise from a read error, as a much more abundant clone is one base away. The V gene is TRBV7-7, the J gene TRBJ2-5; D is uncertain. Germline V CDR1 and CDR2: SSHAT, FNYEAQ (reference sequence). This CDR3 has 14 amino acids. This CDR3 reads CARSPGRLQETQYF. Here the CDR3 DNA reads TGTGCTCGCAGCCCAGGACGACTCCAAGAGACCCAGTACTTC.

Remarks on this clonotype: An end of the junction does not agree with germline; a read error may underlie this. The J gene is TRBJ2-7, the V gene TRBV6-4, with D perhaps TRBD1 (6 bases). Germline CDR1 and CDR2: MRHNA and SNTAGT. The CDR3 is made up of 15 amino acids. The CDR3 region is CAGSPTGFGDYEQYF. The CDR3 DNA is TGTGCCGGCAGTCCCACAGGGTTTGGAGACTACGAGCAGTACTTC.

A note on this clonotype: The junction differs from germline at one of its ends, possibly a read error. This sequence joins TRBV12-3 or TRBV12-4 and TRBJ2-3; D call uncertain. This CDR3 region has 12 residues. CDR3 sequence reads: CASRAGRDAQYF. The DNA for the CDR3 is TGTGCCAGCAGAGCCGGCCGAGATGCGCAATATTTT.

By frequency in the sample, this clonotype is medium-sized. V gene TRBV3-1 combines with J gene TRBJ1-1; no firm D call. CDR3 length: 16 residues. With 4 bases removed from V and 2 bases from J, the gap between germline ends came to 17 bases. The germline V gene encodes CDR1 LGHDT and CDR2 YNNKEL (reference sequence). The CDR3 DNA is TGTGCCAGCAGCCCCCTCATTTCGGCACTCAACACTGAAGCTTTCTTT. Translation gives CASSPLISALNTEAFF.

The chain couples TRBV6-1 to TRBJ2-5; no firm D call. CDR3 size: 12 residues. Germline V gives CDR1 MNHNS, CDR2 SASEGT. Trimming cost V 3 bases and J 5 bases, with 7 bases left between them. CDR3: CASSDNAETQYF. DNA for the CDR3: TGTGCCAGCAGTGATAACGCGGAGACCCAGTACTTC.